This TCR beta chain was recorded in a study of blood T cells in healthy people across ages. Study findings and constraints: Nothing was known about donor CMV status, and this possibly confounded expanded clonotype changes.

It was with a sample-barcoded 5' primer and a J-beta primer mix that a second PCR of roughly 7 to 12 cycles was run. MiXCR was run by TCRdb on the 5' RACE reads, yielding one entry per CDR3 protein. The table includes about 1.5 million distinct CDR3 sequences, less than 45% detected once. V was trimmed by 4 bases and J by 8 bases, leaving 15 bases between them. The germline CDR1 and CDR2 sequences are PRHDT and FYEKMQ (reference sequence). The CDR3 runs to 14 residues. Regarding this clonotype: Antigen unknown.

This chain uses TRBV13 with TRBJ2-1; D is possibly TRBD1 or TRBD2 (5 bases each). This sequence was found in a woman under 30 in good health. Sequencing input: blood. CDR3 amino acids: CASSSGPAAYEQFF. DNA for the CDR3: TGTGCCAGCAGCTCGGGACCAGCGGCTTATGAGCAGTTCTTC.